This note documents a single TCR beta chain sequence. The data stem from a study of T cells expressing NK-cell markers. TCRdb re-called the 5' RACE reads and catalogs CDR3 proteins one per entry, DNA excluded. The sample includes around 100,000 distinct CDR3 sequences. Looked up from germline, CDR1 is SGHVS and CDR2 is FQNEAQ. The CDR3 is 15 residues long. Sequenced sample: blood T cells: a sorted CD56 or NKG2C T cell subset, CD4+ or CD8+ T cells, or bulk PBMC T cells (not recorded which). This TCR was sampled from a woman between 18 and 70 years old in good health. The V call is TRBV7-8, the J call TRBJ2-3; the D call from TCRdb, TRBD2, cannot be confirmed without DNA. CDR3 loop: CASSLIGGSADTQYF.